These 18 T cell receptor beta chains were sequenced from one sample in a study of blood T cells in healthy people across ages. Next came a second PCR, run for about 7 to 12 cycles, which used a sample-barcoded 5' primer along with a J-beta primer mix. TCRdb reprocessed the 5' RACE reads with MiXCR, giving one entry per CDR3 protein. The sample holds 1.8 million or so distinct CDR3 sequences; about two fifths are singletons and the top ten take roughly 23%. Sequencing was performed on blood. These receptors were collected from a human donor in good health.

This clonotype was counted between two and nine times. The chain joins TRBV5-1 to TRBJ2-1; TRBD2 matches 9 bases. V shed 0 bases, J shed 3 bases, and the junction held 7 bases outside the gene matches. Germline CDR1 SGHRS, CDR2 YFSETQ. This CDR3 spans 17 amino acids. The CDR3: CASSLEISGGGYNEQFF. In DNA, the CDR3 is TGCGCCAGCAGCTTGGAAATTAGCGGGGGAGGCTACAATGAGCAGTTCTTC.

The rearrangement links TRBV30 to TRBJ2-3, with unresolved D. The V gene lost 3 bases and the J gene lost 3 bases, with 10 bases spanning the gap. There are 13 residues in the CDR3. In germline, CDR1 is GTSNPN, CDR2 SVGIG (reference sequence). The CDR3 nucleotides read TGTGCCTGGAGGAAAATAGCAACAGATACGCAGTATTTT. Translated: CAWRKIATDTQYF.

DNA for the CDR3: TGTGCCAGCAGTCCCGAGGAGGGTTTAGGTGAGCAGTACTTC. Translation: CASSPEEGLGEQYF. The chain joins TRBV12-3 or TRBV12-4 to TRBJ2-4; TRBD2 is a possible D gene (6 bases). V shed 5 bases and J shed 13 bases, with 21 bases lying between them. The CDR3 consists of 14 residues.

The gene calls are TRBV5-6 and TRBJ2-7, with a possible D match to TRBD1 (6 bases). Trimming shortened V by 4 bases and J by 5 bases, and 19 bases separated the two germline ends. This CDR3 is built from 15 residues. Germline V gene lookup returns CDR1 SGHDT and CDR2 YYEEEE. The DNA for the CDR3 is TGTGCCAGCAGCCGCTGGACAGTTGGTTACCACGAGCAGTACTTC. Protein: CASSRWTVGYHEQYF.

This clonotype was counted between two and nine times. The CDR3 sequence is CASSWNPADRQYF. The CDR3 bases are TGTGCCAGCAGCTGGAACCCCGCAGACAGACAGTACTTC. The rearrangement links TRBV7-2 to TRBJ2-5; tentatively, D is TRBD1 (5 bases). V lost 4 bases and J 11 bases, leaving 17 bases between the germline ends. The CDR3 is 13 residues long. The germline V gene encodes CDR1 SGHTA and CDR2 FQGNSA.

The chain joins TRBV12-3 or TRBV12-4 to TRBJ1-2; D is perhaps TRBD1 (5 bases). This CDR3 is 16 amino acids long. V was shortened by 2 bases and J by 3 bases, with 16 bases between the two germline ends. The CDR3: CASSLKGLLADYGYTF. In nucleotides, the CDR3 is TGTGCCAGCAGTTTAAAGGGGCTACTAGCTGACTATGGCTACACCTTC.

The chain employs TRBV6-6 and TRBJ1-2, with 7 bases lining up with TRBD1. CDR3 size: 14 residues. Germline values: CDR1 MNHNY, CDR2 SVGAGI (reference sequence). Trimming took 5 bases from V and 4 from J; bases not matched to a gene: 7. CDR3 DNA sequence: TGTGCCAGCAGTAGCTACAGGGGCCCCTATGGCTACACCTTC. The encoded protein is CASSSYRGPYGYTF.

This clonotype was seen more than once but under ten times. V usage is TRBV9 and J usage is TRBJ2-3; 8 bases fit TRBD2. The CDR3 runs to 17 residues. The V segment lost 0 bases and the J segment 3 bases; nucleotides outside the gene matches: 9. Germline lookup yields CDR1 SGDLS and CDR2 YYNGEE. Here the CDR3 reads CASSVAEGSGVTDTQYF. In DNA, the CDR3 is TGTGCCAGCAGCGTAGCGGAGGGTAGCGGGGTTACAGATACGCAGTATTTT.

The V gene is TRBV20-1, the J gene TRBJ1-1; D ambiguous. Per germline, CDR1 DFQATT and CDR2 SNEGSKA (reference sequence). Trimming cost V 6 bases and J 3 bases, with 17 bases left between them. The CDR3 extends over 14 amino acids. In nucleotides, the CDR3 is TGCAGTGCGAAACCGTTTATAGATCACACTGAAGCTTTCTTT. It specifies CSAKPFIDHTEAFF.

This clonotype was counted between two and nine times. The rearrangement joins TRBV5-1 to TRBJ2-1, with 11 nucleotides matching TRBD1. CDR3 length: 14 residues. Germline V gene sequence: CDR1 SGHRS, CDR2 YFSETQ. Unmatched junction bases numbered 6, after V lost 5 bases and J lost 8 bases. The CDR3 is CASSRDRGTDEQFF. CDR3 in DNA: TGCGCCAGCAGTAGGGACAGGGGGACCGATGAGCAGTTCTTC. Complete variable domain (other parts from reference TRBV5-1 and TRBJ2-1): KAGVTQTPRYLIKTRGQQVTLSCSPISGHRSVSWYQQTPGQGLQFLFEYFSETQRNKGNFPGRFSGRQFSNSRSEMNVSTLELGDSALYLCASSRDRGTDEQFFGPGTRLTVL.

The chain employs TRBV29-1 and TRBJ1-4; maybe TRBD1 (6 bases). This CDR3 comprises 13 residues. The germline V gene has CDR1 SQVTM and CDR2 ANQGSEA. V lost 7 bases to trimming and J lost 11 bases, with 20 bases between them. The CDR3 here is CSAGVESLEKLFF. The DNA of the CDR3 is TGCAGCGCAGGGGTGGAGAGCCTGGAGAAACTGTTTTTT.

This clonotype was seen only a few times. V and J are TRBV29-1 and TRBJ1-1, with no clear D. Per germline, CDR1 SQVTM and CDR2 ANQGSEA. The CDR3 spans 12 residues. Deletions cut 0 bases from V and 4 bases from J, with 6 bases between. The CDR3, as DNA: TGCAGCGTTGAAGATGTGGGCACTGAAGCTTTCTTT. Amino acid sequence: CSVEDVGTEAFF.

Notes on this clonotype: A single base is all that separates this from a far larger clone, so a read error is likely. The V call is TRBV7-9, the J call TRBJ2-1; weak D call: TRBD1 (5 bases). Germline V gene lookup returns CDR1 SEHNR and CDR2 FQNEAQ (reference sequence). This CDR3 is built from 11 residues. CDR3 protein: CSSSLGDEQFF. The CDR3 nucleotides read TGTTCCAGCAGCTTAGGGGATGAGCAGTTCTTC.

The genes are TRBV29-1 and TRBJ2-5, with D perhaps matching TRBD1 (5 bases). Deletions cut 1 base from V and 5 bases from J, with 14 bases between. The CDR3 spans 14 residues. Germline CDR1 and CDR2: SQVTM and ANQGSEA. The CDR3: CSVEGWGPWETQYF. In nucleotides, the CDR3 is TGCAGCGTTGAAGGGTGGGGCCCTTGGGAGACCCAGTACTTC.

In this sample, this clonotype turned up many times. CDR3 bases: TGCGCCAGCAGCCAAGCCGGGACAGGGGATAGGGAGCAGTACTTC. Residues: CASSQAGTGDREQYF. The chain has TRBV4-1 and TRBJ2-7; 10 positions match TRBD1. Germline assignment: CDR1 MGHRA and CDR2 YSYEKL. Trimming cost V 1 base and J 7 bases; bases outside gene matches: 7. The length of the CDR3 is 15 residues.

CDR3 region: CASSTGQGYQPQHF. The CDR3 bases are TGTGCCAGCAGTACCGGACAGGGTTATCAGCCCCAGCATTTT. The chain combines TRBV12-3 or TRBV12-4 with TRBJ1-5, with TRBD1 matching 8 bases. The CDR3 is 14 amino acids. The junction had 5 bases not matched to a gene; V was cut back by 5 bases and J by 5 bases.

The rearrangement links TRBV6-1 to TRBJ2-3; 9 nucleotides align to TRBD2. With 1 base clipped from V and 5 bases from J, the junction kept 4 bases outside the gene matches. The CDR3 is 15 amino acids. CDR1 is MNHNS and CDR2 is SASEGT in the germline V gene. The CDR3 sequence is CASSEGVAGVDTQYF. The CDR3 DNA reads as TGTGCCAGCAGTGAAGGGGTAGCGGGGGTAGATACGCAGTATTTT.

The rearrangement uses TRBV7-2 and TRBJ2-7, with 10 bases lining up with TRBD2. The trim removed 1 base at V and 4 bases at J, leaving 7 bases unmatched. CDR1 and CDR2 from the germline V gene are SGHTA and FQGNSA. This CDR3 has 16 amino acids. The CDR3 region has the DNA TGTGCCAGCAGCTTAGTAGCGGGGGGTAGAGGGTACGAGCAGTACTTC. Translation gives CASSLVAGGRGYEQYF.